This T cell receptor beta chain derives from a study of beta chain features in type 1 diabetes. Study background: Sorted cells, roughly 98,000,000 in number, were examined across all samples.

This CDR3 spans 12 amino acids. Germline assignment: CDR1 GTSNPN and CDR2 SVGIG (reference sequence). V was clipped by 2 bases and J by 9 bases, with 11 bases between them. Points from the study as a whole: Patients' naive, central memory and Treg TCRB repertoires seemed closer to one another than those of healthy donors. More deletions and fewer insertions at VDJ junctions were found in patients with type 1 diabetes. There was a moderate but significant shortening of TCRB CDR3s in all four CD4+ subsets of Type 1 diabetes patients.

Every isolated RNA sample was fully reverse transcribed, so sequencing captured expressed TCRB transcripts. The data were produced by immunoSEQ multiplex PCR, yet TCRdb's version contains in-frame clones alone and is incomplete. The sample includes around 250,000 clones, over 20% seen only once; the top ten take less than 0.03%. About this clone itself: Its target is not known.

Every single donor gave one heparinised blood draw, and these averaged about 100 mL. The clonotype originates from a woman aged 40 to 55 with type 1 diabetes. The chain carries TRBV30 and TRBJ2-4; D perhaps matches TRBD2 (6 bases). The sequenced sample was naive CD4+ T cells from blood. The CDR3 protein is CAWSLGSGIQYF. DNA of the CDR3: TGTGCCTGGAGTCTCGGGAGCGGCATTCAGTACTTC.